The T cell receptor (beta chain) under discussion was sequenced for a study of cytomegalovirus exposure and HLA in healthy donors. This CDR3 is 15 amino acids long. J gave up 7 bases and V 0 bases, and 5 bases lay outside the gene matches. Germline values: CDR1 SGHAT, CDR2 FQNNGV. Researchers ran the PCR with 60 Vbeta and 13 Jbeta primers. Method: immunoSEQ multiplex PCR; TCRdb's copy keeps in-frame clones and lacks some. Listed are some 200,000 clones; approximately 0.74% falls within the top ten. The chain uses TRBV11-2 and TRBJ2-3, with 9 positions matching TRBD1. Source material: PBMCs. This receptor was taken from a boy younger than 18 in good health and CMV-seronegative. This chain's CDR3 is CASSLDRTGAYTQYF. The CDR3 nucleotides are TGTGCCAGCAGCTTAGACCGGACAGGGGCATATACGCAGTATTTT.